The T cell receptor (beta chain) described here comes from a study of T cells in Graves' hyperthyroidism and ophthalmopathy. TCR beta CDR3 regions were amplified from RNA transcripts. The HTBI primer set was used in a first-round RT-PCR of the TCR CDR3. From the multiplex PCR reads, TCRdb called clonotypes with MiXCR, one entry per CDR3 protein. The top ten hold about 34% of the sample, which has 600,000 to 650,000 distinct CDR3 sequences, roughly 20% seen once. The table lists this clonotype with a few counts. Trimming pared 6 bases from V and 0 bases from J, leaving 17 bases between. Germline loops: CDR1 LNHDA, CDR2 SQIVND (reference sequence). The CDR3 extends over 16 amino acids.

Sequenced: blood. The genes are TRBV19 and TRBJ1-1; no clear D gene. This TCR came from a man aged 25 to 40 with Graves' ophthalmopathy. The CDR3, as DNA: TGTGCCAGTAGCACCTCGTACACCGTCATGAACACTGAAGCTTTCTTT. This gives the protein CASSTSYTVMNTEAFF.